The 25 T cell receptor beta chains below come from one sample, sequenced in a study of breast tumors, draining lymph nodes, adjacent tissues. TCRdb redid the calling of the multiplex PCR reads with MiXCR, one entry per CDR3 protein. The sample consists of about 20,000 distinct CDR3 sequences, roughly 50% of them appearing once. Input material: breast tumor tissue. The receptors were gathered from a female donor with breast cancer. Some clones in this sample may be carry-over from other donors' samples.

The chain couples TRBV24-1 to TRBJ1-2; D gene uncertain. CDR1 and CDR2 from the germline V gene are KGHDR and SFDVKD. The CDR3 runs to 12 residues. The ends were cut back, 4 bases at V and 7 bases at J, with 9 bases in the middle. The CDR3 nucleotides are TGTGCCACCAGTGACGGCGTTTCTGGCTACACCTTC. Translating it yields CATSDGVSGYTF.

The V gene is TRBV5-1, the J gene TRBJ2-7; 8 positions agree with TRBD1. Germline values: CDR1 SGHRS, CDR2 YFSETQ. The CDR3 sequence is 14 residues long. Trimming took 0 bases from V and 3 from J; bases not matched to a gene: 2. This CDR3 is CASSLGTGFYEQYF. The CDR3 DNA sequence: TGCGCCAGCAGCTTGGGGACAGGGTTCTACGAGCAGTACTTC. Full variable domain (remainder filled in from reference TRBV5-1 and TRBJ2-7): KAGVTQTPRYLIKTRGQQVTLSCSPISGHRSVSWYQQTPGQGLQFLFEYFSETQRNKGNFPGRFSGRQFSNSRSEMNVSTLELGDSALYLCASSLGTGFYEQYFGPGTRLTVT.

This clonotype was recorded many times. CDR3 region: CASSLWLGTDTQYF. CDR3 coding DNA: TGTGCCAGCAGTTTATGGCTCGGCACAGATACGCAGTATTTT. The chain recombines TRBV27 with TRBJ2-3; no definite D call. Per germline, CDR1 MNHEY and CDR2 SMNVEV (reference sequence). Trimming cost V 1 base and J 1 base, with 6 bases left between them. The CDR3 contains 14 residues.

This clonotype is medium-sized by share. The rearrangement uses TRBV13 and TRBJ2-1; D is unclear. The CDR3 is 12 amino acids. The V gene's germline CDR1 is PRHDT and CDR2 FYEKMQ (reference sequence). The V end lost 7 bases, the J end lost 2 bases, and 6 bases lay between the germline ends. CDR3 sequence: CASTRTYNEQFF. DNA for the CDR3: TGTGCCAGCACCAGGACCTACAATGAGCAGTTCTTC.

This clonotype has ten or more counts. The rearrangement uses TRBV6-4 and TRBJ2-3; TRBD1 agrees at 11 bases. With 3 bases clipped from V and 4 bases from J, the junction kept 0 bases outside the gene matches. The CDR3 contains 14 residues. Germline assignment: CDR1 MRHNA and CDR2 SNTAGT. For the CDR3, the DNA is TGTGCCAGCAGTGAGGGACAGGGGGCAGATACGCAGTATTTT. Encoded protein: CASSEGQGADTQYF.

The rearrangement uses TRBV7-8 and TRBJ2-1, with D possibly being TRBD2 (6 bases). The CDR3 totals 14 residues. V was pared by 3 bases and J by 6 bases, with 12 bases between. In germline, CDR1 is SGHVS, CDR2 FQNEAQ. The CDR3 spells CASSFERVANEQFF. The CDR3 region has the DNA TGTGCCAGCAGCTTTGAGCGGGTTGCCAATGAGCAGTTCTTC.

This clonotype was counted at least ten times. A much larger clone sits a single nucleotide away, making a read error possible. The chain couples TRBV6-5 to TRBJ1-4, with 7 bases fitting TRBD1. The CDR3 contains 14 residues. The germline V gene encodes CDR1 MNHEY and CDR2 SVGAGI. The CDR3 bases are TGTGCCAGCAGTCACTCGACAGGGAATGAAAAACTGTTTTTT. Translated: CASSHSTGNEKLFF.

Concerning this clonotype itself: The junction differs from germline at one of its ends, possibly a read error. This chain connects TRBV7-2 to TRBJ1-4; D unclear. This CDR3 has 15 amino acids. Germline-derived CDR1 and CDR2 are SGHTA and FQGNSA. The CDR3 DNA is TGTGCCGGCAGCTTAATGAGGGAAGCTAATGAAAAACTGTTTTTT. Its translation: CAGSLMREANEKLFF.

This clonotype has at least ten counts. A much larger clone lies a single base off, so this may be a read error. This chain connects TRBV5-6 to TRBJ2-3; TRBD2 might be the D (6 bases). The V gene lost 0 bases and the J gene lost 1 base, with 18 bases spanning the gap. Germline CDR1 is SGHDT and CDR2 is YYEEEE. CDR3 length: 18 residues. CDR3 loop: CASSLEGPAGSGTDTQYF. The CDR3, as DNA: TGTGCCAGCAGCTTGGAGGGACCAGCGGGTTCAGGCACAGATACGCAGTATTTT.

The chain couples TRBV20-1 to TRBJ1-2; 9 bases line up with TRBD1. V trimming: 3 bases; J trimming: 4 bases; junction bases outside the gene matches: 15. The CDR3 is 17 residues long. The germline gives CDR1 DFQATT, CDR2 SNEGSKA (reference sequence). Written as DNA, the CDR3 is TGCAGTGCTAGCTTGGGTACAGGGGGCACCCCCATCTATGGCTACACCTTC. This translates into CSASLGTGGTPIYGYTF.

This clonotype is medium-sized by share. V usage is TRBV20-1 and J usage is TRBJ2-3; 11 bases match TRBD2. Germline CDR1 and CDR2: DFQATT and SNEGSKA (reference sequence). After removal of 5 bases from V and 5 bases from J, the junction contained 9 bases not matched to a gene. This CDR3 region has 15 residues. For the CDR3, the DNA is TGCAGTGCTCCACGTAGCGGGAGGGGGGGAGATACGCAGTATTTT. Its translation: CSAPRSGRGGDTQYF.

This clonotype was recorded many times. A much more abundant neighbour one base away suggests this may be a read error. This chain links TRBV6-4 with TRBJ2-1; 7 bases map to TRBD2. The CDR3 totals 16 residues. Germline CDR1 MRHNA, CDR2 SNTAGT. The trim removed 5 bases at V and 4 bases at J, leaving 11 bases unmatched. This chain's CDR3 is CASSPDVAGAYNEQFF. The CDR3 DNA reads TGTGCCAGCAGTCCCGATGTGGCGGGAGCATACAATGAGCAGTTCTTC.

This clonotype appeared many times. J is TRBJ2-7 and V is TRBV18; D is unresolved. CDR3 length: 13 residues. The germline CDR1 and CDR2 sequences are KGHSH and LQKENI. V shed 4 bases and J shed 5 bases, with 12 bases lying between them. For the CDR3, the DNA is TGTGCCAGCTCACTCCCGGGTAAGGACGAGCAGTACTTC. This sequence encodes CASSLPGKDEQYF.

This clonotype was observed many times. The CDR3 here is CASSLLAAYRCCSYEQYF. CDR3 nucleotides: TGTGCCAGCAGCTTGCTGGCGGCCTACAGGTGCTGCTCCTACGAGCAGTACTTC. The J gene is TRBJ2-7, the V gene TRBV5-5; a possible D gene is TRBD1 (5 bases). Germline lookup yields CDR1 SGHKS and CDR2 YYEKEE (reference sequence). The CDR3 has 18 residues. Trimming stripped 1 base from V and 0 bases from J, with 20 bases between.

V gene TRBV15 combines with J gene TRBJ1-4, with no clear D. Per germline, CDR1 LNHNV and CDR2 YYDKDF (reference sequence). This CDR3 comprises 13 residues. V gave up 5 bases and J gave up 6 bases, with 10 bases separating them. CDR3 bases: TGTGCCACCAGCGGGCAGGCTCATGAAAAACTGTTTTTT. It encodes CATSGQAHEKLFF. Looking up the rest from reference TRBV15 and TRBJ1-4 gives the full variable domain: DAMVIQNPRYQVTQFGKPVTLSCSQTLNHNVMYWYQQKSSQAPKLLFHYYDKDFNNEADTPDNFQSRRPNTSFCFLDIRSPGLGDTAMYLCATSGQAHEKLFFGSGTQLSVL.

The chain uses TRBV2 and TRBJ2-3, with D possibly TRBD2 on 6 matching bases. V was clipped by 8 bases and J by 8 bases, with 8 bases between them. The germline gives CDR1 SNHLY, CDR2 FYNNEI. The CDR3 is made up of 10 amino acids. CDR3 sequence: CASEEGTQYF. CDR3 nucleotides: TGTGCCAGCGAGGAGGGTACGCAGTATTTT.

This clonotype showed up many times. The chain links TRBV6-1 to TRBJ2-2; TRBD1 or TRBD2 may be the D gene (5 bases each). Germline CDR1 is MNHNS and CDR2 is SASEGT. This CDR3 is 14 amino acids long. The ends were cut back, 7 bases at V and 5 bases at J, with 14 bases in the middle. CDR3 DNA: TGTGCCAGCAAAAGGGACCCTGGGACCGGGGAGCTGTTTTTT. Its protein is CASKRDPGTGELFF.

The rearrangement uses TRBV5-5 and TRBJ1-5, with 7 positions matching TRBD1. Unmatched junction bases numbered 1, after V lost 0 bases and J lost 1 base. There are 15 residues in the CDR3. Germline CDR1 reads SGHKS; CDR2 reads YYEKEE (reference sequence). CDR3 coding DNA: TGTGCCAGCAGCTTGGAGGGGGCGAGCAATCAGCCCCAGCATTTT. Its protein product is CASSLEGASNQPQHF.

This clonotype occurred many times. The CDR3 sequence: CASSARITGVKGTDTQYF. CDR3 sequence (DNA): TGTGCCAGCAGCGCCCGGATCACAGGGGTCAAGGGCACAGATACGCAGTATTTT. V and J are TRBV9 and TRBJ2-3; 7 bases are a match to TRBD1. The CDR3 spans 18 residues. Trimming cost V 3 bases and J 1 base; bases outside gene matches: 14. Germline V CDR1 and CDR2: SGDLS, YYNGEE.

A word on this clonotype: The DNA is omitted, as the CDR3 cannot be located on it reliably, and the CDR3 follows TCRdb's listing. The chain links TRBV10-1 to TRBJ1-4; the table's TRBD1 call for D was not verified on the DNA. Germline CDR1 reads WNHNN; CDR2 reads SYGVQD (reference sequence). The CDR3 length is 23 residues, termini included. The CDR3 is CASSEHGNEQFFGPGTTNEKLFF.

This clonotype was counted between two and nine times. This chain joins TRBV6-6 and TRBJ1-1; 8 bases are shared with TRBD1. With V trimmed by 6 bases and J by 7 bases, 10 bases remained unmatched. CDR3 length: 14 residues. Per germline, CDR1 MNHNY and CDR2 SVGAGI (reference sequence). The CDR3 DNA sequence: TGTGCCAGCAGATCTCAGGGGGCTGGCATTGAAGCTTTCTTT. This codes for CASRSQGAGIEAFF.

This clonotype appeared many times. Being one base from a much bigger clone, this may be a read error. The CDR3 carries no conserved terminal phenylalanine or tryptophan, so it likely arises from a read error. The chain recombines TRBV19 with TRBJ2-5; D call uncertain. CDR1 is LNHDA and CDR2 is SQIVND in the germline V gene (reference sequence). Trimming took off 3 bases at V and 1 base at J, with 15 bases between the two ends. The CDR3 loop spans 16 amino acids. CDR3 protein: CASSIIGTRPQETQYS. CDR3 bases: TGTGCCAGTAGTATCATAGGCACCCGGCCCCAAGAGACCCAGTACTCC.

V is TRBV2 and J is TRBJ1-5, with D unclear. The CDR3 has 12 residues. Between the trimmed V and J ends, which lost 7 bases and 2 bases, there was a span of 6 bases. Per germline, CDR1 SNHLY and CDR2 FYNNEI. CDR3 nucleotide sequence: TGTGCCAGCAAAGAGGGCAATCAGCCCCAGCATTTT. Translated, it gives CASKEGNQPQHF.

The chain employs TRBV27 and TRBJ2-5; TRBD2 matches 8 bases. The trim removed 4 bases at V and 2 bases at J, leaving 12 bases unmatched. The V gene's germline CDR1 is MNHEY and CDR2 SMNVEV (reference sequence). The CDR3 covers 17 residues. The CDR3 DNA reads TGTGCCAGCAGTTATACGCTAGCGGGCCTTAGGCAAGAGACCCAGTACTTC. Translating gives CASSYTLAGLRQETQYF.

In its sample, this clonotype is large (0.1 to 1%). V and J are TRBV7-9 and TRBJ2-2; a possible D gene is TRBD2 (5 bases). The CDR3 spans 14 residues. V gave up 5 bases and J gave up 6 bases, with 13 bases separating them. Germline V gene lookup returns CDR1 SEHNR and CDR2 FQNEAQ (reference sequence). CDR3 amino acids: CASSLRTGAGELFF. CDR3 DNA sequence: TGTGCCAGCAGCCTTCGGACCGGGGCCGGGGAGCTGTTTTTT.